The 9 T cell receptor beta chains reported below all come from one sample, sequenced in a study of blood T cell repertoires in COVID-19. Assay: immunoSEQ multiplex PCR; the TCRdb copy retains only in-frame clones and omits some. The table records about 97,000 clones, more than 85% of them present only once. Sequencing was carried out using peripheral blood. Every receptor here comes from a man aged 18 to 30 with acute or convalescent COVID-19.

The rearrangement joins TRBV6-1 to TRBJ2-7; 7 bases align to TRBD1. The CDR3 runs to 12 residues. Unmatched junction bases numbered 3, after V lost 3 bases and J lost 7 bases. Germline V gives CDR1 MNHNS, CDR2 SASEGT. Here the CDR3 DNA reads TGTGCCAGCAGTGATTTCAGGGGGGAGCAGTACTTC. Translating gives CASSDFRGEQYF.

The genes are TRBV5-5 and TRBJ1-4, with D possibly matching TRBD1 (5 bases). Germline V gene sequence: CDR1 SGHKS, CDR2 YYEKEE (reference sequence). V dropped 5 bases and J dropped 7 bases, with 15 bases sitting between them. This CDR3 spans 14 amino acids. CDR3 sequence: CASSPTDIGEKLFF. CDR3 DNA: TGTGCCAGCAGTCCGACAGATATCGGTGAAAAACTGTTTTTT.

The chain combines TRBV29-1 with TRBJ1-1, with 7 bases lining up with TRBD1. The germline gives CDR1 SQVTM, CDR2 ANQGSEA. This CDR3 comprises 15 residues. V trimming: 8 bases; J trimming: 4 bases; junction bases outside the gene matches: 16. The CDR3 DNA reads as TGCAGCTCAGTTATTGGGGGAACAGGGGTCACTGAAGCTTTCTTT. Translation: CSSVIGGTGVTEAFF.

The CDR3 reads CATSRSGTGGQPQHF. In nucleotides, the CDR3 is TGTGCCACCAGCAGAAGCGGGACAGGGGGCCAGCCCCAGCATTTT. The chain is built from TRBV15 and TRBJ1-5; 12 bases match TRBD1. The V segment lost 2 bases and the J segment 7 bases; nucleotides outside the gene matches: 3. CDR3 length: 15 amino acids. The germline V gene encodes CDR1 LNHNV and CDR2 YYDKDF (reference sequence).

Of note for this clone: Distinct nucleotide sequences in the sample also encode this CDR3. The chain employs TRBV5-1 and TRBJ2-7; weak D call: TRBD2 (7 bases). The CDR3 covers 13 residues. Germline-derived CDR1 and CDR2 are SGHRS and YFSETQ. V was trimmed by 4 bases and J by 2 bases, leaving 10 bases between them. This CDR3 is CASSRGGAYEQYF. The CDR3 DNA reads TGCGCCAGCAGCCGAGGGGGGGCCTACGAGCAGTACTTC.

The chain is built from TRBV5-5 and TRBJ2-7, with TRBD1 matching over 8 bases. Germline V gives CDR1 SGHKS, CDR2 YYEKEE (reference sequence). The CDR3 totals 14 residues. Trimming at V came to 3 bases and at J to 6 bases, leaving 8 bases not matched to a gene. CDR3 in DNA: TGTGCCAGCAGCTGGGCTGACAGGGGAGGCGAGCAGTACTTC. Encoded protein: CASSWADRGGEQYF.

The V call is TRBV6-5, the J call TRBJ2-7; 9 bases map to TRBD2. The V and J ends lost 4 bases and 0 bases, in that order; junction bases with no gene match: 7. Germline assignment: CDR1 MNHEY and CDR2 SVGAGI. CDR3 length equals 16 residues. CDR3 coding DNA: TGTGCCAGCAGTTTCGCTAGCGGGACCTACTCCTACGAGCAGTACTTC. Translating gives CASSFASGTYSYEQYF.

The chain has TRBV27 and TRBJ2-5; 14 bases map to TRBD2. The CDR3 totals 14 residues. V lost 6 bases to trimming and J lost 5 bases; unmatched junction nucleotides: 2. The V gene's germline CDR1 is MNHEY and CDR2 SMNVEV (reference sequence). As DNA, the CDR3 is TGTGCCAGCAGGAGACTAGCGGGGGGGGAGACCCAGTACTTC. This translates into CASRRLAGGETQYF.

Written as DNA, the CDR3 is TGTGCCAGCAGCCAAGATGACAGGAGCTCTGGAAACACCATATATTTT. It encodes CASSQDDRSSGNTIYF. V and J are TRBV14 and TRBJ1-3; the D gene is possibly TRBD1 (6 bases). This CDR3 is built from 16 residues. Trimming stripped 0 bases from V and 0 bases from J, with 9 bases between. CDR1 and CDR2 (germline): SGHDN, FVKESK.